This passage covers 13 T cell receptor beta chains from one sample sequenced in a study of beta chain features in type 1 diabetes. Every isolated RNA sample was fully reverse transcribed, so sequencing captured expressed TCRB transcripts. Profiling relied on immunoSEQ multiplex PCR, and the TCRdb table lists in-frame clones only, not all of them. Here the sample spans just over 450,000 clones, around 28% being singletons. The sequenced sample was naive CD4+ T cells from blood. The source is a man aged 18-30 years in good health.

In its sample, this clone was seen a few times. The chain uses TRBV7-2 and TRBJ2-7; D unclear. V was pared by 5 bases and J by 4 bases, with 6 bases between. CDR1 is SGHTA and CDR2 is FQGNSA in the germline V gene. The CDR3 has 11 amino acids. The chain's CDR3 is CASSNYYEQYF. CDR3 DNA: TGTGCCAGCAGCAACTATTACGAGCAGTACTTC.

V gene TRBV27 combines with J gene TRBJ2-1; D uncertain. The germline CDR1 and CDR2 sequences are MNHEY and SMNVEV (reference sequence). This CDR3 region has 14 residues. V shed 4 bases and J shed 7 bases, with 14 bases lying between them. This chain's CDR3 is CASSSIGAANEQFF. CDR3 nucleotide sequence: TGTGCCAGCAGTTCCATTGGAGCAGCGAATGAGCAGTTCTTC.

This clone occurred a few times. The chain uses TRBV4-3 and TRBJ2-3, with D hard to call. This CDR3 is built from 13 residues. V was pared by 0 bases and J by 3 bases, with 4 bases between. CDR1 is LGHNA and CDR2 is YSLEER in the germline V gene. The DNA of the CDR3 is TGCGCCAGCAGCCAAGATGTGACAGATACGCAGTATTTT. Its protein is CASSQDVTDTQYF.

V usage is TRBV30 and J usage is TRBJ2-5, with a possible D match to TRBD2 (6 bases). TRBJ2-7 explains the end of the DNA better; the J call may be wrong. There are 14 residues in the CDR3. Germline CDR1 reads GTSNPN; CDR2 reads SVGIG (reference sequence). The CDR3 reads CAWSVRRDGVEQYF. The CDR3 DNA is TGTGCCTGGAGTGTTAGGCGGGATGGTGTCGAGCAGTACTTC.

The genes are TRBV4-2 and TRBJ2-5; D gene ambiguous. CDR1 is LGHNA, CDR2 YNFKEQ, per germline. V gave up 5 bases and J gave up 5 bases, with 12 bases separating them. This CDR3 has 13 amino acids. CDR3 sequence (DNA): TGTGCCAGCAGCGAGCTCGGTCACGAGACCCAGTACTTC. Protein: CASSELGHETQYF.

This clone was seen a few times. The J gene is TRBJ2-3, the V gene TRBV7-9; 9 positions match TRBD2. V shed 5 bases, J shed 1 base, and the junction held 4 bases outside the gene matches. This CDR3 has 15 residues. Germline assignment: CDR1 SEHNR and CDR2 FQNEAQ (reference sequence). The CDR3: CASSISSGGTDTQYF. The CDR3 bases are TGTGCCAGCAGCATTTCTAGCGGGGGCACAGATACGCAGTATTTT.

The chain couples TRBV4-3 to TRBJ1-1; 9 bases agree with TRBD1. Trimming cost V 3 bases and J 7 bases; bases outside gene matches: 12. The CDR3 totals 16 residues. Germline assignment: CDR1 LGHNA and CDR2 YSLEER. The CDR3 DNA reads TGCGCCAGCAGCCACCGTCCCGGGACAGGGAATAATGAAGCTTTCTTT. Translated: CASSHRPGTGNNEAFF.

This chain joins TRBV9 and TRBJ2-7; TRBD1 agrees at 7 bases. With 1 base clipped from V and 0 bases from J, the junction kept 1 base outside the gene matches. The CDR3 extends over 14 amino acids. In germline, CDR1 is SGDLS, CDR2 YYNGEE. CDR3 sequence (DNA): TGTGCCAGCAGCGTAAGGGACAGCTCCTACGAGCAGTACTTC. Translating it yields CASSVRDSSYEQYF.

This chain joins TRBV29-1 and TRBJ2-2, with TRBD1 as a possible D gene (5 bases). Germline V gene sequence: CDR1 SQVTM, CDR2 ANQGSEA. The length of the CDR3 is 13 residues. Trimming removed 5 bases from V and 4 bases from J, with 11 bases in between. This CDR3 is CSVQTGSTGELFF. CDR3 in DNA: TGCAGCGTTCAAACAGGTTCCACCGGGGAGCTGTTTTTT.

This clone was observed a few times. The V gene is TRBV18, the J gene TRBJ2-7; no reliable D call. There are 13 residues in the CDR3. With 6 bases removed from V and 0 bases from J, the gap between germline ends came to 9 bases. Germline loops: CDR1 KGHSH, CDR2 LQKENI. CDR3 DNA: TGTGCCAGCTCGCCTTACGGCTCCTACGAGCAGTACTTC. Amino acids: CASSPYGSYEQYF.

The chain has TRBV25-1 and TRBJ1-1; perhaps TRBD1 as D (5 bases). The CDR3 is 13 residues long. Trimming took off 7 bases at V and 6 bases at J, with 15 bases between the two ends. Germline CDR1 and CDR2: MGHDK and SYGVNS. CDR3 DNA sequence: TGTGCCAGCAACTCCGCCGGGGGTTCTGAAGCTTTCTTT. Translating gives CASNSAGGSEAFF.

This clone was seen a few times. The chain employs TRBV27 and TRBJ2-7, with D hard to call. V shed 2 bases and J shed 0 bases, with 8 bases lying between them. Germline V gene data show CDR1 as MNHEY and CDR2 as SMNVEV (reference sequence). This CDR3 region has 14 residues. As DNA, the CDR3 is TGTGCCAGCAGTTTAGGGCTGACCTCCTACGAGCAGTACTTC. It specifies CASSLGLTSYEQYF.

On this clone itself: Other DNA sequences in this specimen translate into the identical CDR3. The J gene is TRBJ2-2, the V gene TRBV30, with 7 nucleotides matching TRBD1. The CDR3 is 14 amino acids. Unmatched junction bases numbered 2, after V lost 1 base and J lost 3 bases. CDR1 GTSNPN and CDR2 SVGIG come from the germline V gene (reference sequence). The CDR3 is CAWSGTGYTGELFF. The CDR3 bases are TGTGCCTGGAGTGGGACAGGATACACCGGGGAGCTGTTTTTT.